What follows are 32 T cell receptor beta chains derived from one specimen sequenced in a study of T-cell reconstitution after alpha-beta-depleted transplantation in children. Unique molecular identifiers were incorporated into the prepared TCRbeta library. TCRdb called the PCR reads again in MiXCR, with one record for every CDR3 protein. The sample includes hundreds of thousands of distinct CDR3 sequences, more than 20% of them seen just once. The sequencing here drew on PBMCs, mostly from graft donor cells, taken 360 days after TCRalphabeta/CD19-depleted stem cell transplant. Every receptor here comes from a boy in the first two years of life who had a stem cell transplant for acute myeloid leukemia, so the T cells may come from the graft donor.

V is TRBV5-6 and J is TRBJ1-1; perhaps TRBD1 as D (5 bases). Germline CDR1 and CDR2: SGHDT and YYEEEE. Trimming left V 1 base short and J 3 bases short, with 16 bases between. The CDR3 covers 16 residues. CDR3 in DNA: TGTGCCAGCAGCTTGTGGGTAGCAGGGTTATACACTGAAGCTTTCTTT. It is translated as CASSLWVAGLYTEAFF.

This clonotype has only a few counts. This chain uses TRBV6-5 with TRBJ2-5, with D possibly TRBD2 on 5 matching bases. The length of the CDR3 is 15 residues. Germline CDR1 reads MNHEY; CDR2 reads SVGAGI. V was pared by 2 bases and J by 0 bases, with 10 bases between. In DNA, the CDR3 is TGTGCCAGCAGTTACGCGGGCAAGTACCAAGAGACCCAGTACTTC. This codes for CASSYAGKYQETQYF.

This clonotype was seen a handful of times. This chain joins TRBV27 and TRBJ2-4; D gene ambiguous. V was trimmed by 0 bases and J by 5 bases, leaving 5 bases between them. The CDR3 loop spans 13 amino acids. Per germline, CDR1 MNHEY and CDR2 SMNVEV (reference sequence). As DNA, the CDR3 is TGTGCCAGCAGTTTATCCCGGGAAAACATTCAGTACTTC. It is translated as CASSLSRENIQYF.

The V gene is TRBV7-2, the J gene TRBJ2-7; possible D gene TRBD1, 6 bases. CDR1 is SGHTA, CDR2 FQGNSA, per germline. V shed 5 bases and J shed 3 bases, with 17 bases lying between them. The CDR3 sequence is 15 residues long. This CDR3 is CASSQARDTLYEQYF. The CDR3, as DNA: TGTGCCAGCAGCCAAGCCCGGGACACCCTCTACGAGCAGTACTTC.

This chain uses TRBV20-1 with TRBJ2-7, with 15 bases matching TRBD2. CDR3 length equals 16 residues. Germline lookup yields CDR1 DFQATT and CDR2 SNEGSKA (reference sequence). The V and J ends lost 1 base and 6 bases, in that order; junction bases with no gene match: 7. CDR3 sequence: CSARGFGLAGGPEQYV. The CDR3 region has the DNA TGCAGTGCTAGAGGCTTCGGACTAGCGGGGGGGCCCGAGCAGTACGTC.

This clonotype was picked up a small number of times. The chain has TRBV27 and TRBJ2-5; D is unresolved. Trimming pared 8 bases from V and 5 bases from J, leaving 15 bases between. Germline lookup yields CDR1 MNHEY and CDR2 SMNVEV (reference sequence). CDR3 size: 13 residues. The CDR3 spells CASAQSFRETQYF. CDR3 DNA: TGTGCCAGCGCTCAGTCTTTTAGGGAGACCCAGTACTTC.

This clonotype was seen ten or more times. The rearrangement links TRBV20-1 to TRBJ2-3; D gene ambiguous. This CDR3 is built from 15 residues. The germline CDR1 and CDR2 sequences are DFQATT and SNEGSKA (reference sequence). The V and J ends lost 3 bases and 1 base respectively, with 14 bases between them. The CDR3 region is CSASDLEMGTDTQYF. The CDR3 bases are TGCAGTGCTAGTGATCTAGAAATGGGCACAGATACGCAGTATTTT.

Many counts were recorded for this clonotype. This sequence joins TRBV12-3 or TRBV12-4 and TRBJ1-2; 9 nucleotides line up with TRBD1. CDR3 length: 14 residues. The V gene end was trimmed by 5 bases and the J gene end by 1 base; junction bases not matched to a gene: 2. The CDR3 DNA follows: TGTGCCAGCAGTCCGACAGGGGGTAACTATGGCTACACCTTC. Its protein is CASSPTGGNYGYTF.

This clonotype was seen at least ten times. The chain joins TRBV20-1 to TRBJ2-1; D may be TRBD2 (7 bases). The ends were cut back, 0 bases at V and 4 bases at J, with 13 bases in the middle. CDR3 length: 15 amino acids. Germline CDR1 DFQATT, CDR2 SNEGSKA (reference sequence). The chain's CDR3 is CSARDAGAPYNEQFF. Written as DNA, the CDR3 is TGCAGTGCTAGAGATGCGGGGGCACCTTACAATGAGCAGTTCTTC.

This clonotype has just a few counts. This chain uses TRBV20-1 with TRBJ2-7; 7 bases agree with TRBD2. V lost 2 bases and J lost 7; bases outside the gene matches: 5. Germline loops: CDR1 DFQATT, CDR2 SNEGSKA (reference sequence). The CDR3 runs 12 residues. The DNA for the CDR3 is TGCAGTGCTAGAAGTGGGGGACTAGAGCAGTACTTC. This gives the protein CSARSGGLEQYF.

The V and J genes are TRBV6-6 and TRBJ2-7, with D unclear. The CDR3 spans 12 residues. Per the germline V gene, CDR1 is MNHNY and CDR2 is SVGAGI (reference sequence). V was shortened by 0 bases and J by 4 bases, with 4 bases between the two germline ends. DNA for the CDR3: TGTGCCAGCAGTTACTCAAAATACGAGCAGTACTTC. It encodes CASSYSKYEQYF.

J is TRBJ2-3 and V is TRBV6-5; TRBD1 matches at 10 bases. The CDR3 sequence is 16 residues long. CDR1 and CDR2 from the germline V gene are MNHEY and SVGAGI. The trim removed 5 bases at V and 3 bases at J, leaving 8 bases unmatched. This chain's CDR3 is CASSHSRQGATDTQYF. DNA of the CDR3: TGTGCCAGCAGTCATTCCCGACAGGGGGCAACAGATACGCAGTATTTT.

The rearrangement joins TRBV7-8 to TRBJ1-1, with D perhaps TRBD1 (6 bases). V shed 2 bases and J shed 10 bases, with 11 bases lying between them. The V gene's germline CDR1 is SGHVS and CDR2 FQNEAQ. The CDR3 totals 12 residues. The CDR3 region is CASSLKGGAAFF. CDR3 DNA sequence: TGTGCCAGCAGCTTAAAAGGGGGTGCAGCTTTCTTT. The complete variable domain, with remaining parts taken from reference TRBV7-8 and TRBJ1-1, reads GAGVSQSPRYKVAKRGQDVALRCDPISGHVSLFWYQQALGQGPEFLTYFQNEAQLDKSGLPSDRFFAERPEGSVSTLKIQRTQQEDSAVYLCASSLKGGAAFFGQGTRLTVV.

In this sample, this clonotype turned up many times. CDR3 nucleotides: TGCAGCGTTGCAGGGAGAAGCTCCTACGAGCAGTACTTC. This sequence encodes CSVAGRSSYEQYF. J is TRBJ2-7 and V is TRBV29-1, with D perhaps given as TRBD1 or TRBD2 (5 bases each). The V gene's germline CDR1 is SQVTM and CDR2 ANQGSEA. The CDR3 is made up of 13 amino acids. V was cut by 4 bases and J by 0 bases, with 10 bases left in between.

The chain employs TRBV7-2 and TRBJ2-1, with 12 nucleotides matching TRBD2. The J segment lost 7 bases and the V segment lost 1 base, leaving 8 bases of the junction unmatched. Germline CDR1 reads SGHTA; CDR2 reads FQGNSA. This CDR3 is 17 amino acids long. In DNA, the CDR3 is TGTGCCAGCAGCTTAGGAGCCCTAGCGGGGGGGACGAATGAGCAGTTCTTC. Translation: CASSLGALAGGTNEQFF.

Note on this clonotype: This may stem from a read error, because a much larger clone lies one nucleotide away. This chain joins TRBV29-1 and TRBJ2-1; either TRBD1 or TRBD2 may supply D (6 bases each). Germline V CDR1 and CDR2: SQVTM, ANQGSEA. CDR3 size: 13 residues. The ends were cut back, 5 bases at V and 7 bases at J, with 15 bases in the middle. CDR3: CSVYGGPMNEQFF. The CDR3 DNA is TGCAGCGTTTACGGGGGCCCAATGAATGAGCAGTTCTTC.

The genes are TRBV6-1 and TRBJ2-5; TRBD2 matches 9 bases. Per the germline V gene, CDR1 is MNHNS and CDR2 is SASEGT. V was pared by 7 bases and J by 5 bases, with 8 bases of the junction left unmatched. CDR3 size: 14 residues. The CDR3 region has the DNA TGTGCCAGCAATGGCGGGGGGGCCGGTGAGACCCAGTACTTC. Its protein product is CASNGGGAGETQYF.

This clonotype was detected only a few times. V and J are TRBV29-1 and TRBJ2-5; D is undetermined. V gave up 4 bases and J gave up 1 base, with 4 bases separating them. CDR3 length equals 11 residues. Germline loops: CDR1 SQVTM, CDR2 ANQGSEA. CDR3 in DNA: TGCAGCGTTGGCAGCCAAGAGACCCAGTACTTC. Translated: CSVGSQETQYF.

The V and J genes are TRBV6-1 and TRBJ1-2; 8 bases agree with TRBD1. Germline assignment: CDR1 MNHNS and CDR2 SASEGT. V gave up 6 bases and J gave up 4 bases; unmatched junction bases: 19. The CDR3 has 18 amino acids. The CDR3 bases are TGTGCCAGCAGCCATTATTCTACCGGGACAGGTCGGACCTATGGCTACACCTTC. Translated: CASSHYSTGTGRTYGYTF.

V gene TRBV5-5 combines with J gene TRBJ2-6; D gene ambiguous. The CDR3 is 15 amino acids. Trimming cost V 5 bases and J 0 bases, with 9 bases left between them. Germline-derived CDR1 and CDR2 are SGHKS and YYEKEE (reference sequence). The CDR3 DNA reads TGTGCCAGCAGTCCTCAGCCCTCTGGGGCCAACGTCCTGACTTTC. Amino acid sequence: CASSPQPSGANVLTF.

The sample holds many counts of this clonotype. In DNA, the CDR3 is TGTGCCAGCAGTGCCGAACTAGCGGGGGAAACCCAAGAGACCCAGTACTTC. Encoded protein: CASSAELAGETQETQYF. The V and J genes are TRBV2 and TRBJ2-5; 11 positions agree with TRBD2. This CDR3 region has 17 residues. The V gene end was trimmed by 4 bases and the J gene end by 1 base; junction bases not matched to a gene: 8. Germline CDR1 and CDR2: SNHLY and FYNNEI.

The J gene is TRBJ2-1, the V gene TRBV11-1; 13 positions agree with TRBD2. The V gene end was trimmed by 2 bases and the J gene end by 1 base; junction bases not matched to a gene: 14. Germline V gene sequence: CDR1 SGHAT, CDR2 FQDESV (reference sequence). The CDR3 contains 21 residues. CDR3 in amino acids: CASSLPIPGLAGTRSYNEQFF. The CDR3 bases are TGTGCCAGCAGCTTACCCATCCCGGGACTAGCGGGGACGAGGTCCTACAATGAGCAGTTCTTC.

The rearrangement uses TRBV20-1 and TRBJ2-7; 7 positions match TRBD2. J lost 6 bases, V lost 6 bases, and 11 bases had no gene match. This CDR3 is built from 13 residues. Germline CDR1 DFQATT, CDR2 SNEGSKA (reference sequence). Here the CDR3 reads CSAMGPPGGEQYF. For the CDR3, the DNA is TGCAGTGCGATGGGCCCCCCGGGAGGCGAGCAGTACTTC.

The chain employs TRBV7-2 and TRBJ1-4, with 12 bases that match TRBD1. The V gene's germline CDR1 is SGHTA and CDR2 FQGNSA. The CDR3 runs to 14 residues. Trimming cost V 5 bases and J 9 bases; bases outside gene matches: 4. CDR3 residues: CASSGDRGRQKLFF. The CDR3 DNA reads TGTGCCAGCAGCGGGGACAGGGGGCGGCAAAAACTGTTTTTT.

This clonotype was observed many times. The chain employs TRBV7-2 and TRBJ2-5, with D possibly matching TRBD2 (5 bases). Germline V gene lookup returns CDR1 SGHTA and CDR2 FQGNSA. This CDR3 has 14 amino acids. V lost 3 bases and J 5 bases, leaving 13 bases between the germline ends. CDR3 DNA: TGTGCCAGCAGCTTTTGGACTTCGCTTGAGACCCAGTACTTC. Amino acid sequence: CASSFWTSLETQYF.

The sample holds a few counts of this clonotype. This rearrangement joins TRBV6-1 to TRBJ2-5; possibly TRBD2 for D (7 bases). This CDR3 spans 15 amino acids. Germline CDR1 is MNHNS and CDR2 is SASEGT. Trimming cost V 7 bases and J 1 base, with 16 bases left between them. CDR3 amino acids: CASKGRGPFQETQYF. In DNA form, the CDR3 reads TGTGCCAGCAAGGGGCGGGGGCCGTTCCAAGAGACCCAGTACTTC.

V and J are TRBV9 and TRBJ2-2; D not resolved. CDR1 is SGDLS, CDR2 YYNGEE, per germline. V lost 3 bases, J lost 4 bases, and 10 bases lay in between. The CDR3 runs to 14 residues. CDR3 DNA sequence: TGTGCCAGCAGCGGCGCTGGGGTCACCGGGGAGCTGTTTTTT. Protein product: CASSGAGVTGELFF.

CDR3 sequence (DNA): TGTGCCAGCAGCCCCTCGGGTGCGGGGAGCAACGAGCAGTACTTC. Amino acids: CASSPSGAGSNEQYF. The chain uses TRBV7-2 and TRBJ2-7; a possible D gene is TRBD2 (6 bases). Trimming took off 5 bases at V and 5 bases at J, with 19 bases between the two ends. In germline, CDR1 is SGHTA, CDR2 FQGNSA. The CDR3 extends over 15 amino acids.

The chain couples TRBV4-2 to TRBJ1-1; no definite D call. V was shortened by 0 bases and J by 6 bases, with 11 bases between the two germline ends. Germline V gene sequence: CDR1 LGHNA, CDR2 YNFKEQ. This CDR3 spans 14 amino acids. The CDR3 bases are TGTGCCAGCAGCCAAGACGGGATGGTAGCTGAAGCTTTCTTT. Its protein product is CASSQDGMVAEAFF.

This clonotype was recorded many times. The chain employs TRBV9 and TRBJ2-2; D is undetermined. Trimming stripped 2 bases from V and 1 base from J, with 3 bases between. The CDR3 length is 13 residues. Per the germline V gene, CDR1 is SGDLS and CDR2 is YYNGEE. CDR3 in amino acids: CASSVRNTGELFF. In DNA form, the CDR3 reads TGTGCCAGCAGCGTGAGGAACACCGGGGAGCTGTTTTTT.

The chain uses TRBV7-2 and TRBJ1-4; TRBD1 might be the D (6 bases). Trimming shortened V by 3 bases and J by 8 bases, and 16 bases separated the two germline ends. The CDR3 has 15 residues. CDR1 SGHTA and CDR2 FQGNSA come from the germline V gene. CDR3 residues: CASSFVGGAAEKLFF. Written as DNA, the CDR3 is TGTGCCAGCAGCTTTGTCGGGGGCGCGGCGGAAAAACTGTTTTTT.

The rearrangement joins TRBV12-3 or TRBV12-4 to TRBJ2-3; D remains ambiguous. The ends were cut back, 3 bases at V and 2 bases at J, with 9 bases in the middle. The CDR3 is 14 residues long. The CDR3 reads CASSLGLYTDTQYF. The CDR3 DNA reads TGTGCCAGCAGTTTGGGTCTCTACACAGATACGCAGTATTTT.